The 10 T cell receptor beta chains presented below share a single source sample, sequenced in a study of blood T cell repertoires in COVID-19. Assay: immunoSEQ multiplex PCR; the TCRdb copy retains only in-frame clones and omits some. The repertoire includes under 200,000 clones, roughly 90% of them detected once, and around 1.5% sits in the top ten. Material for sequencing was peripheral blood. These receptors were collected from a man aged 18 to 29 with active or convalescent COVID-19.

The rearrangement joins TRBV29-1 to TRBJ2-3, with TRBD2 matching 10 bases. CDR1 is SQVTM and CDR2 is ANQGSEA in the germline V gene. V dropped 5 bases and J dropped 2; count of bases not matched to a gene: 13. The CDR3 runs 17 residues. The CDR3 spells CSVCLVLSGRDTDTQYF. The DNA for the CDR3 is TGCAGCGTTTGTTTGGTCTTAAGCGGGAGGGACACAGATACGCAGTATTTT.

Regarding this clone: Other DNA variants within this sample encode the same CDR3. V and J are TRBV5-1 and TRBJ1-2, with 9 bases identical to TRBD1. V dropped 4 bases and J dropped 6; count of bases not matched to a gene: 4. The CDR3 loop spans 13 amino acids. Germline CDR1 and CDR2: SGHRS and YFSETQ. The CDR3 reads CASSPGTGNGYTF. In nucleotides, the CDR3 is TGCGCCAGCAGCCCCGGGACAGGGAATGGCTACACCTTC.

The chain carries TRBV6-5 and TRBJ2-1; TRBD2 is a possible D gene (7 bases). The CDR3 is 14 amino acids. The germline CDR1 and CDR2 sequences are MNHEY and SVGAGI. The V and J ends lost 6 bases and 4 bases respectively, with 13 bases between them. The CDR3 DNA reads as TGTGCCAGCAGCCCCGCGGGGGCTTACAATGAGCAGTTCTTC. The encoded protein is CASSPAGAYNEQFF.

J is TRBJ2-3 and V is TRBV11-2; perhaps TRBD1 as D (6 bases). The CDR3 loop spans 15 amino acids. Deletions cut 0 bases from V and 3 bases from J, with 10 bases between. Germline V gene lookup returns CDR1 SGHAT and CDR2 FQNNGV. CDR3 residues: CASSLEQGLTDTQYF. The CDR3 DNA is TGTGCCAGCAGCTTAGAACAGGGTCTAACAGATACGCAGTATTTT.

As concerns this clone: The junction departs from germline at one end; a sequencing error may be responsible. The rearrangement uses TRBV18 and TRBJ2-2, with 11 bases fitting TRBD2. The V gene's germline CDR1 is KGHSH and CDR2 LQKENI. The CDR3 has 17 amino acids. The CDR3 loop reads CASSPSTSGENTRELFF. DNA of the CDR3: TGTGCCAGCTCACCATCGACTAGCGGGGAGAACACCAGGGAGCTGTTTTTT. Based on the CDR3 plus reference TRBV18 and TRBJ2-2, the full variable domain is NAGVMQNPRHLVRRRGQEARLRCSPMKGHSHVYWYRQLPEEGLKFMVYLQKENIIDESGMPKERFSAEFPKEGPSILRIQQVVRGDSAAYFCASSPSTSGENTRELFFGEGSRLTVL.

The rearrangement uses TRBV24-1 and TRBJ2-7; 9 nucleotides match TRBD1. Germline values: CDR1 KGHDR, CDR2 SFDVKD. The CDR3 contains 15 residues. The J segment lost 5 bases and the V segment lost 3 bases, leaving 7 bases of the junction unmatched. The DNA for the CDR3 is TGTGCCACCAGTGATACAGGGGGCGCAATCAACGAGCAGTACTTC. Amino acids: CATSDTGGAINEQYF.

The CDR3 nucleotides are TGTGCCAGCAGCTTAGTGGGACAGGGGGATGGCTACACCTTC. Protein sequence: CASSLVGQGDGYTF. V usage is TRBV7-2 and J usage is TRBJ1-2, with 11 bases aligning to TRBD1. The CDR3 totals 14 residues. Germline values: CDR1 SGHTA, CDR2 FQGNSA. The V gene end was trimmed by 1 base and the J gene end by 6 bases; junction bases not matched to a gene: 1.

This sequence joins TRBV11-3 and TRBJ1-6, with D possibly being TRBD1 (5 bases). Germline V gene sequence: CDR1 SGHNT, CDR2 YENEEA. V was cut by 2 bases and J by 9 bases, with 8 bases left in between. CDR3 length equals 13 residues. The CDR3 nucleotides read TGTGCCAGCAGCTTAAGTCAGGGTTCACCCCTCCACTTT. Protein sequence: CASSLSQGSPLHF.

This chain links TRBV3-1 (or the pseudogene TRBV3-2) with TRBJ2-1; weak D call: TRBD1 (5 bases). This CDR3 comprises 11 residues. CDR1 LGHDT and CDR2 YNNKEL come from the germline V gene (reference sequence). The germline V and J ends were trimmed by 5 bases and 10 bases, with 9 bases remaining between them. For the CDR3, the DNA is TGTGCCAGCAGCAACCAGGGAGAGCAGTTCTTC. Protein sequence: CASSNQGEQFF.

The chain is built from TRBV6-1 and TRBJ2-4; D may be TRBD2 (5 bases). The CDR3 covers 14 residues. Trimming cost V 3 bases and J 0 bases, with 6 bases left between them. Per the germline V gene, CDR1 is MNHNS and CDR2 is SASEGT. The CDR3 reads CASSERVAKNIQYF. CDR3 coding DNA: TGTGCCAGCAGTGAGCGGGTAGCCAAAAACATTCAGTACTTC.